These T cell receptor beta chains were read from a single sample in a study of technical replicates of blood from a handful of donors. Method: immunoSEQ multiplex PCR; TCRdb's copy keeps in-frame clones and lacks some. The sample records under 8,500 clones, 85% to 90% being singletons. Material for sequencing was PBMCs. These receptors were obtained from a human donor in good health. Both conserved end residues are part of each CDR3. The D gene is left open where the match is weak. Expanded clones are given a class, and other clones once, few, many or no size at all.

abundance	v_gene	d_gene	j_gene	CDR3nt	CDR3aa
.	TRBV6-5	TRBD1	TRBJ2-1	TGTGCCAGCAGTTGGAGACCCCGGGACAGGCCGTTCTTC	CASSWRPRDRPFF
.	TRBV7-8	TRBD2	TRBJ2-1	TGTGCCAGCAGCTACCTAGCGGGAGTCATCTACAATGAGCAGTTCTTC	CASSYLAGVIYNEQFF
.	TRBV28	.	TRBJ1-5	TGTGCCAGCAGTTTCCCGCGGGATCAGCCCCAGCATTTT	CASSFPRDQPQHF
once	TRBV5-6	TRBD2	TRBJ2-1	TGTGCCAGCAGCACGGGACTAGCGGGAGTGTTCTTC	CASSTGLAGVFF
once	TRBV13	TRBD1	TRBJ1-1	TGTGCCAGCAGCCATTGGATGATCCGGGACAGGGGGAACACTGAAGCTTTCTTT	CASSHWMIRDRGNTEAFF
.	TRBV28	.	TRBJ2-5	TGTGCCAGCAGTTCACAGGGTCGCCAAGAGACCCAGTACTTC	CASSSQGRQETQYF
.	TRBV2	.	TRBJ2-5	TGTGCCAGCAGTGTCAGGGTATTTGGGACCCAGTACTTC	CASSVRVFGTQYF
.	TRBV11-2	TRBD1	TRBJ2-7	TGTGCCAGCAGCTTAACCCGTACAGGGGGCATGGGGTGGCAGTACTTC	CASSLTRTGGMGWQYF
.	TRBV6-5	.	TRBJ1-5	TGTGCCAGCAGTTACGGGAAAGGTGGGAGTCAGCCCCAGCATTTT	CASSYGKGGSQPQHF
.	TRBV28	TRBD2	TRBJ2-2	TGTGCCAGCAGTTTAGGTCGACTAGCGGGAGGATTCGGCACCGGGGAGCTGTTTTTT	CASSLGRLAGGFGTGELFF
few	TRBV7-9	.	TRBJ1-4	TGTGCCAGCAGCTTATCGGCGGGGCTTGGTGAAAAACTGTTTTTT	CASSLSAGLGEKLFF
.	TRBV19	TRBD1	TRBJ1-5	TGTGCCAGTAGTATGGGCCAGGGGGCGAGTCAGCCCCAGCATTTT	CASSMGQGASQPQHF
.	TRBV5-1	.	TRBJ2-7	TGCGCCAGCAGTGCCCAACCTACCTACGAGCAGTACTTC	CASSAQPTYEQYF
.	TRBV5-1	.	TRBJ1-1	TGCGCCAGCAGCTCCCGGGAGAACACTGAAGCTTTCTTT	CASSSRENTEAFF
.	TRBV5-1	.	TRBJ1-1	TGCGCCAGCAGCTTTGGGTTGGACTGGTATTCGAAAATAGAGAACACTGAAGCTTTCTTT	CASSFGLDWYSKIENTEAFF
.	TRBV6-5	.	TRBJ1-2	TGTGCCAGCAGTTACTCAGGGGCCGGCTACACCTTC	CASSYSGAGYTF
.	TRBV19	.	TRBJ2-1	TGTGCCAGTATGACAGGATACAATGAGCAGTTCTTC	CASMTGYNEQFF
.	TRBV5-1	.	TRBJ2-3	TGCGCCAGCAGTCCGAGGCCGGCCGAGCGAGACACAGATACGCAGTATTTT	CASSPRPAERDTDTQYF
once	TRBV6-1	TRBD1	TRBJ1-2	TGTGCCAGCAGTGTGGGACAGGGGGCTTTCGACTATGGCTACACCTTC	CASSVGQGAFDYGYTF
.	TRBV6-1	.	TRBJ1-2	TGTGCCAGCAGTCCCTCAGGGTTGAGAGGCTACACCTTC	CASSPSGLRGYTF
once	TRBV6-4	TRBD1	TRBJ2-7	TGTGCCAGCAGTGTAGCAGGGGGCTACGAGCAGTACTTC	CASSVAGGYEQYF
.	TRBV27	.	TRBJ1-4	TGTGCCAGCAGCCATGACAGGTGGAGGAATGAAAAACTGTTTTTT	CASSHDRWRNEKLFF
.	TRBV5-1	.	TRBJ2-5	TGCGCCAGCAGCTCGTCGGTTGGCGGGGTGCAAGAGACCCAGTACTTC	CASSSSVGGVQETQYF
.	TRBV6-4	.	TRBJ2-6	TGTGCCAGCAGTGACGGAGGTGGGTCTGGGGCCAACGTCCTGACTTTC	CASSDGGGSGANVLTF
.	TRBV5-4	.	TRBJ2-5	TGTGCCAGCAGCTCTAAGGGGGGGGGTACCCAGTACTTC	CASSSKGGGTQYF
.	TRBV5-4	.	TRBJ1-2	TGTGCCAGCAGCTCGGACTTTCTGGGCTACACCTTC	CASSSDFLGYTF
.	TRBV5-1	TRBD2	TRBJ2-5	TGCGCCAGCAGCCCGGGACTAGCGGGAGGCCAAGAGACCCAGTACTTC	CASSPGLAGGQETQYF
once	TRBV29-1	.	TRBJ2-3	TGCAGCGTTGAGGGACTCTCAAGCACAGATACGCAGTATTTT	CSVEGLSSTDTQYF